This T cell receptor (beta chain) derives from a study of T cells in Graves' hyperthyroidism and ophthalmopathy. General observations from the study: Expanded thyroid clonotypes (above 0.001) were mostly also found in blood. A model using 13 V-J features told ophthalmopathy apart from stable hyperthyroidism.

A word on this clonotype: The antigen is not known.

Trimming removed 0 bases at V and 6 bases at J, with 3 bases between. The V gene's germline CDR1 is SGHNT and CDR2 YYREEE (reference sequence). The CDR3 is 12 residues long. Amplification of TCR beta CDR3 regions used RNA as the template. During a first-round RT-PCR of the TCR CDR3, the HTBI primer set was used. TCRdb independently ran MiXCR on the multiplex PCR reads; one entry per CDR3 protein. The data hold roughly 35,000 distinct CDR3 sequences, with about 52% observed a single time. V gene TRBV5-4 combines with J gene TRBJ2-2; D is unclear. The sequenced material came from blood. The sequence was collected from a woman aged 35 to 49 with Graves' ophthalmopathy. CDR3 DNA: TGTGCCAGCAGCTTGGTGCCCGGGGAGCTGTTTTTT. Protein product: CASSLVPGELFF. The full variable domain, rest sourced from reference TRBV5-4 and TRBJ2-2, is ETGVTQSPTHLIKTRGQQVTLRCSSQSGHNTVSWYQQALGQGPQFIFQYYREEENGRGNFPPRFSGLQFPNYSSELNVNALELDDSALYLCASSLVPGELFFGEGSRLTVL.